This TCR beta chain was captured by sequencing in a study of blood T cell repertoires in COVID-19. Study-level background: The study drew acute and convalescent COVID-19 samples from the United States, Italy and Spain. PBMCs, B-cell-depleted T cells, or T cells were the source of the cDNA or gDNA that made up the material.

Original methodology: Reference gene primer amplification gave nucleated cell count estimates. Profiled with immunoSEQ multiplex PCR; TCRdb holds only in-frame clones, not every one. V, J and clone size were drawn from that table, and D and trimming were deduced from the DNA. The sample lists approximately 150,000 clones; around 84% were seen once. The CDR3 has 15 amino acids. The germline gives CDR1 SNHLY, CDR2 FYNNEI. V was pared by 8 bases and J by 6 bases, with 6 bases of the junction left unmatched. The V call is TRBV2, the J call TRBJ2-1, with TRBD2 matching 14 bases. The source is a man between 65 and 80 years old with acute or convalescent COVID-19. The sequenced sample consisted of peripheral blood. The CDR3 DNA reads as TGTGCCAGCTCGACCGGACTAGCGGGGGGCAATGAGCAGTTCTTC. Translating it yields CASSTGLAGGNEQFF.